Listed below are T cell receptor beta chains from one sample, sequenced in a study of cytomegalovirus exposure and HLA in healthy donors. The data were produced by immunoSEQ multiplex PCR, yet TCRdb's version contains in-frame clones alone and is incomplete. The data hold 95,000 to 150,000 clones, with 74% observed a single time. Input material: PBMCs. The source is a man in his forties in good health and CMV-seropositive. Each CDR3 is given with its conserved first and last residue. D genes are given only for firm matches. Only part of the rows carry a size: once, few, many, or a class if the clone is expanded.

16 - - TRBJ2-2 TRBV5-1 CASSDLSAGNTGELFF TGCGCCAGCAGCGATCTATCCGCAGGGAACACCGGGGAGCTGTTTTTT
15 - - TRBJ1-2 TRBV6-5 CASSSLRGGNYGYTF TGTGCCAGCAGTTCCCTCCGGGGGGGCAACTATGGCTACACCTTC
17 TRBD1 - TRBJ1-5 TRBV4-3 CASSQDDDRGLNQPQHF TGCGCCAGCAGCCAAGATGATGACAGGGGCCTCAATCAGCCCCAGCATTTT
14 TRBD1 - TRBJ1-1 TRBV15 CATSRNRGITEAFF TGTGCCACCAGCAGAAACAGGGGAATCACTGAAGCTTTCTTT
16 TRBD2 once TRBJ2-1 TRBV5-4 CASSPRTSGKVNEQFF TGTGCCAGCAGCCCAAGGACTAGCGGAAAAGTGAATGAGCAGTTCTTC
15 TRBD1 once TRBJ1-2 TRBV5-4 CASSPPFRDSYGYTF TGTGCCAGCAGCCCGCCTTTCCGGGACAGCTATGGCTACACCTTC
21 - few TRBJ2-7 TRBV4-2 CASSQKPWELEDIRDSYEQYF TGTGCCAGCAGCCAAAAGCCCTGGGAACTAGAAGATATTCGGGACTCCTACGAGCAGTACTTC
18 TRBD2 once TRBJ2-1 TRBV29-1 CSVDPGLAGGSVYNEQFF TGCAGCGTTGACCCGGGACTAGCGGGGGGTTCGGTGTACAATGAGCAGTTCTTC
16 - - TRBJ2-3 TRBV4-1 CASSHQGLGVRDTQYF TGCGCCAGCAGCCACCAAGGTCTGGGAGTAAGGGATACGCAGTATTTT
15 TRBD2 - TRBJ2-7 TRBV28 CASSAPGGGPYEQYF TGTGCCAGCAGCGCGCCCGGCGGGGGGCCCTACGAGCAGTACTTC
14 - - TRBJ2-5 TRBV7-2 CASSLDAGQETQYF TGTGCCAGCAGCTTAGACGCAGGCCAAGAGACCCAGTACTTC
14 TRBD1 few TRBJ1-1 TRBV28 CASTTGTVNTEAFF TGTGCCAGCACGACCGGGACAGTGAACACTGAAGCTTTCTTT
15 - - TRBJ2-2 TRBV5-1 CASRSGQTNTGELFF TGCGCCAGCAGATCCGGACAGACGAACACCGGGGAGCTGTTTTTT
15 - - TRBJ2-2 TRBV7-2 CASSLTTGGTGELFF TGTGCCAGCAGCTTAACCACGGGCGGGACCGGGGAGCTGTTTTTT
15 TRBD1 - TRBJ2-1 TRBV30 CAWSAGQGFHNEQFF TGTGCCTGGAGCGCAGGACAGGGTTTCCATAATGAGCAGTTCTTC
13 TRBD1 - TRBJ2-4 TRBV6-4 CASSRDRGDIQYF TGTGCCAGCAGTCGGGACAGGGGAGACATTCAGTACTTC
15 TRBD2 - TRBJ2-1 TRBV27 CASSSGGGNYNEQFF TGTGCCAGCAGTTCGGGGGGGGGCAATTACAATGAGCAGTTCTTC
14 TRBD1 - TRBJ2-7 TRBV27 CASSLSSTTGRQYF TGTGCCAGCAGTTTATCTTCCACGACAGGGAGGCAGTACTTC
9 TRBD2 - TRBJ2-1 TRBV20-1 CSEGTRDFF TGCAGTGAAGGGACTAGGGATTTCTTC
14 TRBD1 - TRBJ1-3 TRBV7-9 CASSPTGVGNTIYF TGTGCCAGCAGCCCTACAGGGGTAGGAAACACCATATATTTT
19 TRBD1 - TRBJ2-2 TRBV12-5 CASGLVQGVTGQSAGELFF TGTGCTAGTGGTTTGGTCCAAGGGGTTACGGGACAGAGTGCCGGGGAGCTGTTTTTT
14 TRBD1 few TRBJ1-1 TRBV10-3 CAIKEQGASTEAFF TGTGCCATTAAAGAACAGGGGGCTAGCACTGAAGCTTTCTTT
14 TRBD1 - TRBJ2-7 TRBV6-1 CASSQTTGGHEQYF TGTGCCAGCAGTCAAACGACAGGGGGGCACGAGCAGTACTTC
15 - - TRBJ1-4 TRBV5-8 CASSWASLANEKLFF TGTGCCAGCAGCTGGGCCTCGCTGGCTAATGAAAAACTGTTTTTT
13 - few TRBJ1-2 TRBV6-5 CASSNTRNYGYTF TGTGCCAGCAGTAATACTCGAAACTATGGCTACACCTTC
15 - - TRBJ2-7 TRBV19 CASTIGGDSSYEQYF TGTGCCAGTACCATAGGAGGGGACAGCTCCTACGAGCAGTACTTC
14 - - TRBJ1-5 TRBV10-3 CAVQEGGGGQPQHF TGTGCCGTCCAGGAGGGGGGGGGAGGTCAGCCCCAGCATTTT
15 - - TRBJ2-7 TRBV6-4 CANHTLAPAAYEQYF TGTGCCAACCACACTCTAGCTCCCGCCGCCTACGAGCAGTACTTC
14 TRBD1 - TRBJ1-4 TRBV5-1 CASSPGQGYEKLFF TGCGCCAGCAGCCCGGGACAGGGGTATGAAAAACTGTTTTTT
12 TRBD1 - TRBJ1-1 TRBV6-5 CASSKRQGGAFF TGTGCCAGCAGTAAACGACAGGGCGGAGCTTTCTTT
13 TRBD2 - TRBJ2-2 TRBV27 CASTAGSEGELFF TGTGCATCTACAGCGGGGAGCGAGGGGGAGCTGTTTTTT
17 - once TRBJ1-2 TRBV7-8 CASSLVTADNINYGYTF TGTGCCAGCAGCTTAGTGACGGCGGATAATATTAACTATGGCTACACCTTC
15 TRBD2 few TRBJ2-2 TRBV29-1 CSVGGGAGGNGELFF TGCAGCGTTGGAGGAGGAGCGGGGGGGAACGGGGAGCTGTTTTTT
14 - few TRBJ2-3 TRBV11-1 CASSPPESTDTQYF TGTGCCAGCAGCCCCCCAGAAAGCACAGATACGCAGTATTTT
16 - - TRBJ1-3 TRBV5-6 CASSLGPISSGNTIYF TGTGCCAGCAGCTTGGGGCCGATATCCTCTGGAAACACCATATATTTT
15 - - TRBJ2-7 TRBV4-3 CASSQGQTGNYEQYF TGCGCCAGCAGCCAAGGCCAAACGGGTAATTACGAGCAGTACTTC
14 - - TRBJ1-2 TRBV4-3 CASSQGGANYGYTF TGCGCCAGCAGCCAAGGGGGAGCTAACTATGGCTACACCTTC
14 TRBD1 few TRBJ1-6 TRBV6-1 CATESGTGESPLHF TGTGCCACAGAATCCGGGACAGGGGAATCACCCCTCCACTTT
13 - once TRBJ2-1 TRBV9 CASSSKLSNEQFF TGTGCCAGCAGCTCGAAACTAAGCAATGAGCAGTTCTTC
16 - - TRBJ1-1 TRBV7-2 CASSLLVLGVNTEAFF TGTGCCAGCAGCTTATTGGTGTTAGGGGTGAACACTGAAGCTTTCTTT
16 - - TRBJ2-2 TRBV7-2 CASSPSGTRNTGELFF TGTGCCAGCAGCCCTAGTGGGACAAGAAACACCGGGGAGCTGTTTTTT
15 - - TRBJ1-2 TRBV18 CASSPPSREGYGYTF TGTGCCAGCTCACCACCGTCCAGGGAAGGCTATGGCTACACCTTC
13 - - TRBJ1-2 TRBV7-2 CASSLDNNYGYTF TGTGCCAGCAGCTTGGACAATAACTATGGCTACACCTTC
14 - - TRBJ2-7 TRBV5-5 CASTLAPGYYEQYF TGTGCCAGCACCCTGGCCCCTGGTTACTACGAGCAGTACTTC
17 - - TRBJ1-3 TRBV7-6 CASSPQSGTAYGNTIYF TGTGCCAGCAGCCCCCAAAGCGGTACAGCCTATGGAAACACCATATATTTT
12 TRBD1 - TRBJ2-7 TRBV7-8 CASSPRTGEQYF TGTGCCAGCAGCCCCCGGACAGGCGAGCAGTACTTC
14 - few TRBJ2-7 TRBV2 CASLGSFSSYEQYF TGTGCCAGCCTCGGGTCATTCAGCTCCTACGAGCAGTACTTC
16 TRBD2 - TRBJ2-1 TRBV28 CASSLYSSGRALEQFF TGTGCCAGCAGTTTATACTCCAGCGGGAGGGCCCTTGAGCAGTTCTTC
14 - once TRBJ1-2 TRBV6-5 CATPVLHSNYGYTF TGTGCCACACCTGTCTTACATTCTAACTATGGCTACACCTTC
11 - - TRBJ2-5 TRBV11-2 CASSFRETQYF TGTGCCAGCAGCTTTCGGGAGACCCAGTACTTC
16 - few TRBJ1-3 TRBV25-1 CASSEFLTGSGNTIYF TGTGCCAGCAGTGAATTCCTGACAGGCTCTGGAAACACCATATATTTT
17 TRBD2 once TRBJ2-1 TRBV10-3 CAISQTAGEQPIDEQFF TGTGCCATCTCCCAAACAGCGGGAGAACAACCTATCGATGAGCAGTTCTTC
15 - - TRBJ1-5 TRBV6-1 CASSDSGHSYQPQHF TGTGCCAGCAGTGATAGCGGCCATTCGTATCAGCCCCAGCATTTT
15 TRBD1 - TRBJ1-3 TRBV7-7 CASSQTGTAGNTIYF TGTGCTAGCAGCCAGACGGGGACAGCCGGAAACACCATATATTTT
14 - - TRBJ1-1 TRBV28 CASSFAGGGTEAFF TGTGCCAGCAGTTTTGCCGGAGGAGGGACTGAAGCTTTCTTT
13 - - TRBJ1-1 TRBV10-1 CASSVQRNTEAFF TGCGCCAGCAGTGTACAACGGAACACTGAAGCTTTCTTT
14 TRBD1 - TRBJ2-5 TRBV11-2 CASGTARYQETQYF TGTGCCAGCGGGACAGCGAGGTACCAAGAGACCCAGTACTTC
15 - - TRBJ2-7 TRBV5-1 CASSLPGALSYEQYF TGCGCCAGCAGCCTTCCAGGGGCCCTTTCCTACGAGCAGTACTTC
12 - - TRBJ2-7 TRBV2 CASSDNRAEQYF TGTGCCAGCAGTGATAACAGGGCCGAGCAGTACTTC
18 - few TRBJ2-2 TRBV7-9 CASSPKSEWSKNTGELFF TGTGCCAGCAGCCCAAAGAGCGAGTGGTCTAAGAACACCGGGGAGCTGTTTTTT